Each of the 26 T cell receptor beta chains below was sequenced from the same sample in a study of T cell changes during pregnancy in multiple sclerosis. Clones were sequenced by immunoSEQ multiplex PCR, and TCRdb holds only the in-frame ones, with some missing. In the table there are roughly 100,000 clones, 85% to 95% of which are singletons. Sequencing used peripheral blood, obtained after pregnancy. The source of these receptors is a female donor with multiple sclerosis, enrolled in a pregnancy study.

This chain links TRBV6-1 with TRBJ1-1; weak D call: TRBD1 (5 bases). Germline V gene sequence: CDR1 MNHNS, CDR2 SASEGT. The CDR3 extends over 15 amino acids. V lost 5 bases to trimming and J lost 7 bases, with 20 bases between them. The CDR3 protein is CASSSSQGQASEAFF. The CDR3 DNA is TGTGCCAGCAGTTCAAGTCAAGGACAAGCCAGTGAAGCTTTCTTT.

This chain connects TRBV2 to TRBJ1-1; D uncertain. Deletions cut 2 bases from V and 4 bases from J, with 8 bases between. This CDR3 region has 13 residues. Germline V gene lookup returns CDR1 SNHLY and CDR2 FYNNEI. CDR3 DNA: TGTGCCAGCAGTGAAACTAGAAGCACTGAAGCTTTCTTT. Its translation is CASSETRSTEAFF.

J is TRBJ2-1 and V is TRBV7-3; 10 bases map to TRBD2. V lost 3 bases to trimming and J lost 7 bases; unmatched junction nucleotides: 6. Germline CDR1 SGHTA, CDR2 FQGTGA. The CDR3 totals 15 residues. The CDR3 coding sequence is TGTGCCAGCAGCTTGAGAGCGGGAGGGCGAAATGAGCAGTTCTTC. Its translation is CASSLRAGGRNEQFF.

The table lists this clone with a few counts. The CDR3 sequence is CASSATPGQGRVAFF. The DNA for the CDR3 is TGTGCCAGCTCAGCTACACCCGGACAGGGCAGAGTAGCTTTCTTT. The chain combines TRBV18 with TRBJ1-1, with 8 bases identical to TRBD1. The CDR3 runs to 15 residues. V gave up 5 bases and J gave up 10 bases; unmatched junction bases: 15. The germline CDR1 and CDR2 sequences are KGHSH and LQKENI.

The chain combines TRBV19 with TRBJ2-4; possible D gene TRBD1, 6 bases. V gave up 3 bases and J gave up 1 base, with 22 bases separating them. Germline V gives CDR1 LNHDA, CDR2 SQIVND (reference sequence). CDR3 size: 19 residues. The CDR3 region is CASSIGSGQPSRAKNIQYF. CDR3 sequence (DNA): TGTGCCAGTAGTATTGGTTCAGGACAGCCCTCTCGGGCCAAAAACATTCAGTACTTC. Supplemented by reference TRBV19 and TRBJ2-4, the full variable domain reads DGGITQSPKYLFRKEGQNVTLSCEQNLNHDAMYWYRQDPGQGLRLIYYSQIVNDFQKGDIAEGYSVSREKKESFPLTVTSAQKNPTAFYLCASSIGSGQPSRAKNIQYFGAGTRLSVL.

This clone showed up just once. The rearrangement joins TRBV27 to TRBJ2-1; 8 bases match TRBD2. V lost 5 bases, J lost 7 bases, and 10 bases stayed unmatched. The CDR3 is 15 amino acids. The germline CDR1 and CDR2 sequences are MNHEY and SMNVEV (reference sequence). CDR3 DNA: TGTGCCAGCAGTACCCCCGGGCTAGCGGGTAATGAGCAGTTCTTC. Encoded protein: CASSTPGLAGNEQFF.

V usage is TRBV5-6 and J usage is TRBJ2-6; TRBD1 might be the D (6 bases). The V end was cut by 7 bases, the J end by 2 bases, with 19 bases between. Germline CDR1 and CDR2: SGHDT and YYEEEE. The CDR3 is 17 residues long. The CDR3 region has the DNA TGTGCCAGCGAAGGCGCAGGGGTTCCCCCTGGGGCCAACGTCCTGACTTTC. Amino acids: CASEGAGVPPGANVLTF.

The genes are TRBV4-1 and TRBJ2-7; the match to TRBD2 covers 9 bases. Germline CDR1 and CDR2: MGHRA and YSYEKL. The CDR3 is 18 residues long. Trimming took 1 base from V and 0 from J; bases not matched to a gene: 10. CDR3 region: CASSQAHAAAGGSYEQYF. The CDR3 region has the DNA TGCGCCAGCAGCCAAGCTCACGCGGCAGCGGGAGGCTCCTACGAGCAGTACTTC.

CDR3 sequence: CASSSKTGSYEQYF. The CDR3 nucleotides are TGTGCCAGCAGCTCCAAGACTGGTTCCTACGAGCAGTACTTC. This rearrangement joins TRBV7-6 to TRBJ2-7; no clear D. The CDR3 consists of 14 residues. The V gene lost 4 bases and the J gene lost 1 base, with 11 bases spanning the gap. Per the germline V gene, CDR1 is SGHVS and CDR2 is FNYEAQ.

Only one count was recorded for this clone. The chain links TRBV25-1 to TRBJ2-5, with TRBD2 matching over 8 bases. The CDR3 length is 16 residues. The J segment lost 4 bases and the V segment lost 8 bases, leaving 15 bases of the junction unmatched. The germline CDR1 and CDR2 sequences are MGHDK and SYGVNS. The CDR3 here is CASRSDVAGRGETQYF. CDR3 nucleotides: TGTGCCAGCCGAAGTGACGTAGCGGGAAGGGGAGAGACCCAGTACTTC.

This chain's CDR3 is CASSHRVEVEKLFF. The DNA for the CDR3 is TGTGCCAGCAGTCACAGGGTTGAAGTGGAAAAACTGTTTTTT. The chain recombines TRBV25-1 with TRBJ1-4; D might be TRBD1 (6 bases). This CDR3 region has 14 residues. Germline assignment: CDR1 MGHDK and CDR2 SYGVNS. V lost 5 bases, J lost 8 bases, and 15 bases lay in between. The full variable domain, completed using reference TRBV25-1 and TRBJ1-4, is EADIYQTPRYLVIGTGKKITLECSQTMGHDKMYWYQQDPGMELHLIHYSYGVNSTEKGDLSSESTVSRIRTEHFPLTLESARPSHTSQYLCASSHRVEVEKLFFGSGTQLSVL.

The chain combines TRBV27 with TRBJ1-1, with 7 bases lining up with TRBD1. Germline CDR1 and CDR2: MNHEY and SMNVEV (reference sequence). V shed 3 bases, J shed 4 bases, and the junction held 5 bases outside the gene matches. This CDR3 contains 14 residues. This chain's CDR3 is CASSFGNRGTEAFF. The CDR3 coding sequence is TGTGCCAGCAGTTTTGGGAACAGGGGCACTGAAGCTTTCTTT.

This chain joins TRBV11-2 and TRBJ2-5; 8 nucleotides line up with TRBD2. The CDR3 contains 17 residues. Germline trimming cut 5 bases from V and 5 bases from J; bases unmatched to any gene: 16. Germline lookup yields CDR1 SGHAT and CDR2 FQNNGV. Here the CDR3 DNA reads TGTGCCAGCAGCCAAAACTGGAAAGCGGGAGCAGGGGAGACCCAGTACTTC. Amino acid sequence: CASSQNWKAGAGETQYF.

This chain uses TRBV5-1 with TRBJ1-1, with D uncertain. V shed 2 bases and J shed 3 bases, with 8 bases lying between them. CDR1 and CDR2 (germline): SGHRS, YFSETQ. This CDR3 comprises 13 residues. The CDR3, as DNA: TGCGCCAGCAGCTTTGGGCCCGACACTGAAGCTTTCTTT. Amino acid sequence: CASSFGPDTEAFF.

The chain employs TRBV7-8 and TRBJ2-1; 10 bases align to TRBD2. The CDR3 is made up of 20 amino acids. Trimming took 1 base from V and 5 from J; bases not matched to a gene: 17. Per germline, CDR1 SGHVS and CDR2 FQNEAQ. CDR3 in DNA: TGTGCCAGCAGCTTAGGCAGGGTAACCCTCCGACTAGCGGGTGACAATGAGCAGTTCTTC. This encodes CASSLGRVTLRLAGDNEQFF.

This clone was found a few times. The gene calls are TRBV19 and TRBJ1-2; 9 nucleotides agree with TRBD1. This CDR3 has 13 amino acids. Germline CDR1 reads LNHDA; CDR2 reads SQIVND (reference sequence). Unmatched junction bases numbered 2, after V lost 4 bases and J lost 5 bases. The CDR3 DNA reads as TGTGCCAGTAGTACCGGGACAGGGTATGGCTACACCTTC. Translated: CASSTGTGYGYTF.

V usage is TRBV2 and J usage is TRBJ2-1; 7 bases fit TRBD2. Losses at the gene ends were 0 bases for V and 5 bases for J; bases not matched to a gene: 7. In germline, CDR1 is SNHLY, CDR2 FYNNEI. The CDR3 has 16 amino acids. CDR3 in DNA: TGTGCCAGCAGTGAAGCCGGTCTAGCGGCTGACAATGAGCAGTTCTTC. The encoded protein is CASSEAGLAADNEQFF. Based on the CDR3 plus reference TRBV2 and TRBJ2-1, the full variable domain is EPEVTQTPSHQVTQMGQEVILRCVPISNHLYFYWYRQILGQKVEFLVSFYNNEISEKSEIFDDQFSVERPDGSNFTLKIRSTKLEDSAMYFCASSEAGLAADNEQFFGPGTRLTVL.

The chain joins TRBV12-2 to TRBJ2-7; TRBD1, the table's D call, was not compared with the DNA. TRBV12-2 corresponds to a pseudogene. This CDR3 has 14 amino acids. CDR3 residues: CASFPNAGPYEQYF. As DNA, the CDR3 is TGTGCAAGTTTTCCAAACGCTGGGCCCTACGAGCAGTACTTC.

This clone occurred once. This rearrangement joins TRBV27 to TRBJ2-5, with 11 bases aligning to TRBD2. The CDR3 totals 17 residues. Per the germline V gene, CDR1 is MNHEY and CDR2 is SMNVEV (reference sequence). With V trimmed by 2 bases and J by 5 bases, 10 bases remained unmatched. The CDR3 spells CASSLRGLAVGGETQYF. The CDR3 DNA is TGTGCCAGCAGTTTAAGGGGACTAGCGGTGGGGGGGGAGACCCAGTACTTC.

CDR3 DNA: TGTGCCAGCAGCTCCAGGATATACGGGGAGCTGTTTTTT. It yields the protein CASSSRIYGELFF. The V and J genes are TRBV11-2 and TRBJ2-2; D is uncertain. The CDR3 loop spans 13 amino acids. The germline CDR1 and CDR2 sequences are SGHAT and FQNNGV. V dropped 4 bases and J dropped 7 bases, with 10 bases sitting between them.

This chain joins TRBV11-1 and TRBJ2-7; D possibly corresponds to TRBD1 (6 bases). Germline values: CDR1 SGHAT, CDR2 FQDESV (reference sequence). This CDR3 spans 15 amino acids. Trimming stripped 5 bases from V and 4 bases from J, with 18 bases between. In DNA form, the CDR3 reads TGTGCCAGCAGCCCGCATGAGGGGGTGGTGTACGAGCAGTACTTC. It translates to CASSPHEGVVYEQYF.

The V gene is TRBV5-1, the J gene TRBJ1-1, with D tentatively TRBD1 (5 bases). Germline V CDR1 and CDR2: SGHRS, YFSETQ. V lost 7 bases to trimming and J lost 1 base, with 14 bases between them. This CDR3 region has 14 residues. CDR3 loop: CASSPGGTNTEAFF. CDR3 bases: TGCGCCAGCTCCCCCGGGGGGACGAACACTGAAGCTTTCTTT.

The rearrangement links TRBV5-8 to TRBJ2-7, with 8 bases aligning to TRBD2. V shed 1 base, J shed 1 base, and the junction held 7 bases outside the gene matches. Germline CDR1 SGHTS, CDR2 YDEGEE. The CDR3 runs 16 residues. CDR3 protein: CASSLTGGRKSYEQYF. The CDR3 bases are TGTGCCAGCAGCTTGACAGGCGGGAGGAAATCCTACGAGCAGTACTTC.

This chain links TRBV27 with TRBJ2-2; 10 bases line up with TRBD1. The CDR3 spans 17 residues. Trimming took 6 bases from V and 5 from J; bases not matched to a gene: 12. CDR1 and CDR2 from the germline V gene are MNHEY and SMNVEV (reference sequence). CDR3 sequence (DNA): TGTGCCAGCAGCCCGCGAGGGGGGACAGGGGTTACCGGGGAGCTGTTTTTT. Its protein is CASSPRGGTGVTGELFF.

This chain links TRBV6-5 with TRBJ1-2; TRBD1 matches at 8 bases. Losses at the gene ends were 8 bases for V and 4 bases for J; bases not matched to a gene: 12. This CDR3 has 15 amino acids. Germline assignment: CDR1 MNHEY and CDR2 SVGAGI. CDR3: CASGQTGVLIYGYTF. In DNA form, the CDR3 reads TGTGCCAGCGGACAGACAGGGGTTCTCATCTATGGCTACACCTTC.

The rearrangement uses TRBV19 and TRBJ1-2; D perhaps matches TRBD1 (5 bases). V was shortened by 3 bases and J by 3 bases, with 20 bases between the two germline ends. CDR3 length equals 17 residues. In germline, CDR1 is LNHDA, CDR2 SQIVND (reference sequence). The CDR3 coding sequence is TGTGCCAGTAGTATTCCGGCAGGGTCGGTACCCGACTATGGCTACACCTTC. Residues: CASSIPAGSVPDYGYTF.